This entry lists 2 T cell receptor beta chains sequenced from one sample in a study of CD8 T cells in Susac syndrome. cDNA came from approximately 0.5 to 1 ug RNA primed by random hexamers. TCRdb reprocessed the immunoSEQ multiplex PCR reads with MiXCR, giving one entry per CDR3 protein. The repertoire holds approximately 190,000 distinct CDR3 sequences, with approximately 94% as singletons. The sample was CD4+ T cells from PBMCs. The receptors were sampled from a human donor in good health.

V usage is TRBV30 and J usage is TRBJ2-2, with D perhaps TRBD2 (5 bases). This CDR3 spans 13 amino acids. The V gene's germline CDR1 is GTSNPN and CDR2 SVGIG (reference sequence). Trimming shortened V by 3 bases and J by 6 bases, and 11 bases separated the two germline ends. The CDR3 DNA sequence: TGTGCCTGGAGCGAACTAGGATCCGGGGAGCTGTTTTTT. Its translation: CAWSELGSGELFF.

The chain employs TRBV27 and TRBJ1-4; perhaps TRBD1 as D (6 bases). This CDR3 region has 15 residues. In germline, CDR1 is MNHEY, CDR2 SMNVEV (reference sequence). V shed 8 bases and J shed 8 bases, with 21 bases lying between them. DNA of the CDR3: TGTGCCAGCTACCCGCGCTCACTAGGGGGAGAAAAACTGTTTTTT. Encoded protein: CASYPRSLGGEKLFF.